These T cell receptor beta chains were read from a single sample in a study of cytomegalovirus exposure and HLA in healthy donors. Generated by immunoSEQ multiplex PCR, the TCRdb table keeps only in-frame clones and is missing some. The sample features roughly 120,000 clones, with approximately 2% in its top ten. Sequencing input: PBMCs. These receptors were obtained from a man aged 35-49 years in good health and CMV-seronegative. The CDR3 runs from the conserved cysteine through the conserved F or W. Each record gives: V gene, D gene, CDR3 protein. A D gene is named only where the DNA matches it firmly.

>TRBV11-3|-
CASSLNPPSNLRGSEAFF
>TRBV6-5|-
CASSYTGTNSGNTIYF
>TRBV4-3|-
CASSQFNNQPQHF
>TRBV30|TRBD2
CAWSVLAGSNEQYF
>TRBV4-2|TRBD2
CASSLRLAGEESTDTQYF
>TRBV10-2|-
CASSEPGGLATYEQYF
>TRBV5-4|-
CASSSGGERNTGELFF
>TRBV5-1|-
CASSFTGELPPQETQYF
>TRBV7-6|-
CASSPQGRRVSGFYEQYF
>TRBV28|TRBD2
CASSLLRLAGTGELFF
>TRBV2|-
CASSALSGESYEQYF
>TRBV4-3|-
CASSQTGWMGYEQYF
>TRBV10-1|TRBD2
CASSDQPTGTSGSRTGELFF